These 6 T cell receptor beta chains came from one sample sequenced in a study of T-cell reconstitution after alpha-beta-depleted transplantation in children. Unique molecular identifiers were used to barcode this TCRbeta library. MiXCR, run by TCRdb on the PCR reads, gives a single entry per CDR3 protein. The top ten hold less than 3.5% of the sample, which has approximately 250,000 distinct CDR3 sequences, roughly a quarter seen once. Sequencing used PBMCs, obtained before TCRalphabeta/CD19-depleted stem cell transplant. These receptors originate from a girl aged 2-10 years with Fanconi anemia, due to receive a stem cell transplant.

The table lists this clonotype with a few counts. The V and J genes are TRBV7-8 and TRBJ2-2, with TRBD1 as a possible D gene (5 bases). CDR1 SGHVS and CDR2 FQNEAQ come from the germline V gene. CDR3 length: 16 residues. Deletions cut 7 bases from V and 6 bases from J, with 21 bases between. The CDR3 sequence is CASTNVGVGFAGELFF. DNA of the CDR3: TGTGCCAGCACAAACGTAGGGGTAGGGTTCGCCGGGGAGCTGTTTTTT.

This clonotype was observed a handful of times. Written as DNA, the CDR3 is TGTGCCAGCAGCCAGGCTTCTAGCGGGGGGACTTCCTACGAGCAGTACTTC. This encodes CASSQASSGGTSYEQYF. This chain connects TRBV4-2 to TRBJ2-7; 11 nucleotides align to TRBD2. Germline values: CDR1 LGHNA, CDR2 YNFKEQ. J lost 1 base, V lost 3 bases, and 8 bases had no gene match. CDR3 length: 17 amino acids.

This clonotype was seen more than once but under ten times. The chain carries TRBV6-5 and TRBJ1-4; D gene unclear. Trimming shortened V by 2 bases and J by 6 bases, and 16 bases separated the two germline ends. The CDR3 contains 16 residues. Germline-derived CDR1 and CDR2 are MNHEY and SVGAGI. CDR3: CASSYGRTGGHEKLFF. The CDR3 nucleotides are TGTGCCAGCAGTTACGGGCGGACGGGTGGCCATGAAAAACTGTTTTTT.

This clonotype has ten or more counts. This chain joins TRBV6-6 and TRBJ1-4; possibly TRBD1 for D (5 bases). From germline, CDR1 is MNHNY and CDR2 SVGAGI (reference sequence). This CDR3 spans 11 amino acids. Deletions cut 6 bases from V and 7 bases from J, with 6 bases between. In DNA form, the CDR3 reads TGTGCCAGCAGGCAGGGTGAAAAACTGTTTTTT. As protein: CASRQGEKLFF.

This clonotype has just a few counts. The rearrangement links TRBV18 to TRBJ2-3, with 7 bases fitting TRBD1. The CDR3 is 15 amino acids. J gave up 5 bases and V 3 bases, and 8 bases lay outside the gene matches. Germline V gives CDR1 KGHSH, CDR2 LQKENI. The CDR3 here is CASSPFDRAQDTQYF. The CDR3 DNA follows: TGTGCCAGCTCACCTTTCGACAGGGCCCAAGATACGCAGTATTTT.

This clonotype turned up a few times. The chain recombines TRBV10-2 with TRBJ2-2, with D maybe TRBD1 (5 bases). The V end lost 5 bases, the J end lost 6 bases, and 13 bases lay between the germline ends. Germline V gives CDR1 WSHSY, CDR2 SAAADI. CDR3 length: 14 amino acids. The CDR3 region is CASSKRQYAGELFF. CDR3 DNA sequence: TGCGCCAGCAGTAAAAGACAGTACGCCGGGGAGCTGTTTTTT.